This T cell receptor beta chain derives from a study of T cell repertoires in cytomegalovirus infection. Study information: It was recently identified HLA-C-restricted and well-studied HLA-B-restricted CMV epitopes that the study used. Both CMV infection and a matching HLA type were indicated by public TCR beta signatures.

General study findings and limits: Identification of carriers of CMV plus the relevant HLA was achieved through cumulative public TCR beta family frequency. CMV-specific TCR beta clonotypes restricted by HLA-C were the ones dominating the ex vivo response.

TCRdb reprocessed the reads with MiXCR, giving one entry per CDR3 protein. The sample lists about 920,000 distinct CDR3 sequences; roughly 30% were seen once. The V gene lost 3 bases and the J gene lost 4 bases, with 16 bases spanning the gap. Germline values: CDR1 SGDLS, CDR2 YYNGEE. The CDR3 contains 15 residues. A word on this clonotype: No antigen is known for it.

Sequencing used cultured CD8+ T cells from PBMCs, obtained from culture after CMV antigen stimulation. The receptor was derived from a human donor in good health (CMV status not recorded). Some clones in this sample may be carry-over from other donors' samples. The rearrangement links TRBV9 to TRBJ1-2; the D gene is possibly TRBD1 (6 bases). The CDR3 DNA reads as TGTGCCAGCAGCGCCAACAGGGAACAAGGCTATGGCTACACCTTC. Translated: CASSANREQGYGYTF.